The clone carrying this T cell receptor beta chain was counted many times. Between the trimmed V and J ends, which lost 6 bases and 0 bases, there was a span of 10 bases. This CDR3 is built from 14 residues. Germline lookup yields CDR1 SNHLY and CDR2 FYNNEI. This entry comes from a study of blood T cell repertoires in COVID-19. Overall study: Sites in the United States, Italy and Spain provided acute and convalescent COVID-19 samples. PBMCs, B-cell-depleted T cells, or T cells were the source of the cDNA or gDNA that made up the material.

In the original processing: How many nucleated cells were present was estimated from reference gene primer amplification. Here immunoSEQ multiplex PCR was the method, and the copy in TCRdb shows in-frame clones only, minus some. Clone size and V and J calls were adopted from that table, with D and trimming inferred from the DNA. The data contain roughly 260,000 clones, approximately 86% of them seen just once; the ten biggest clones take up around 10%. The source of this sequence is a man aged 35 to 55 who had recovered from COVID-19. The chain combines TRBV2 with TRBJ2-3; D is uncertain. Sample: peripheral blood. DNA for the CDR3: TGTGCCAGCAGATCTCGCGGTAGCACAGATACGCAGTATTTT. It codes for CASRSRGSTDTQYF.